Following are 11 T cell receptor beta chains from one sample sequenced in a study of CD8+CD57+ T cells in acquired aplastic anemia. Patients chosen for sequencing had CD8+CD57+ cells that had expanded, as shown by flow cytometry. The use of genomic DNA as template underpinned the TCR beta VDJ and CDR3 profiling. TCRdb processed the reads anew with MiXCR; each CDR3 protein has one entry. The repertoire holds 450,000 to 550,000 distinct CDR3 sequences, with around 33% as singletons. The sequenced sample was sorted CD4+, CD8+, or CD8+CD57+ T cells (not recorded which) from PBMCs. The origin of the receptors is a human donor with aplastic anemia.

On this clonotype: A read error may account for a junction end that differs from germline. The gene calls are TRBV6-1 and TRBJ1-6; D gene unclear. Germline lookup yields CDR1 MNHNS and CDR2 SASEGT. CDR3 length equals 15 residues. The CDR3 reads CASSETSSYNSPLRF. The DNA for the CDR3 is TGTGCCAGCAGTGAAACAAGCTCCTATAATTCACCCCTCCGCTTT.

This clonotype occurred many times. The DNA of the CDR3 is TGTGCCAGCAGCTTGGGTGGGACGGCTTATTCACCCCTCCACTTT. Its translation: CASSLGGTAYSPLHF. The chain couples TRBV7-9 to TRBJ1-6; D is perhaps TRBD1 (5 bases). This CDR3 has 15 amino acids. V was pared by 3 bases and J by 8 bases, with 14 bases between. From germline, CDR1 is SEHNR and CDR2 FQNEAQ (reference sequence).

A word on this clonotype: This may stem from a read error, because a much larger clone lies one nucleotide away. Because it lacks the conserved phenylalanine or tryptophan at the end, this CDR3 is likely a read error. The chain is built from TRBV20-1 and TRBJ2-7; D might be TRBD1 (5 bases). CDR1 and CDR2 from the germline V gene are DFQATT and SNEGSKA (reference sequence). The CDR3 runs to 14 residues. V was trimmed by 1 base and J by 6 bases, leaving 16 bases between them. The CDR3 sequence: CSARVYRPQGEQYL. CDR3 sequence (DNA): TGCAGTGCTAGAGTCTACAGGCCCCAAGGCGAGCAGTACCTC.

This sequence joins TRBV20-1 and TRBJ2-3; 10 positions match TRBD2. Germline CDR1 is DFQATT and CDR2 is SNEGSKA (reference sequence). J was trimmed by 11 bases and V by 3 bases; bases with no gene match: 14. The CDR3 runs 15 residues. The CDR3 DNA reads as TGCAGTGCTAGGACACCTAGCGGGAGTAAGTCGTTGCAGTATTTT. Residues: CSARTPSGSKSLQYF.

This clonotype was detected many times. The rearrangement joins TRBV2 to TRBJ1-5, with 7 bases aligning to TRBD1. This CDR3 spans 13 amino acids. V trimming: 6 bases; J trimming: 4 bases; junction bases outside the gene matches: 3. Germline CDR1 reads SNHLY; CDR2 reads FYNNEI. The CDR3 loop is CASRGQVNQPQHF. The CDR3 DNA follows: TGTGCCAGCAGAGGACAGGTTAATCAGCCCCAGCATTTT.

A remark on this clonotype: This CDR3 is missing its conserved last phenylalanine or tryptophan, likely due to a read error. The DNA is left out, because the CDR3 cannot be placed on it with certainty; the CDR3 is given as TCRdb lists it. The chain carries TRBV12-1 and TRBJ2-7; the table's TRBD1 call for D was not verified on the DNA. TRBV12-1 constitutes a pseudogene. With termini counted, the CDR3 has 15 amino acids. This chain's CDR3 is CASSFLWGAYYEQYL.

In its sample, this clonotype was seen many times. The rearrangement links TRBV11-1 to TRBJ2-7, with TRBD2 as a possible D gene (6 bases). Trimming pared 7 bases from V and 3 bases from J, leaving 13 bases between. The CDR3 is 13 amino acids. The germline V gene encodes CDR1 SGHAT and CDR2 FQDESV (reference sequence). The CDR3 sequence is CASNSGSGYEQYF. CDR3 bases: TGTGCCAGCAACTCGGGTAGCGGCTACGAGCAGTACTTC.

This clonotype turned up a few times. The CDR3 here is CSARLQGTGELFF. Written as DNA, the CDR3 is TGCAGTGCTAGGCTCCAGGGCACCGGGGAGCTGTTTTTT. The rearrangement links TRBV20-1 to TRBJ2-2; tentatively, D is TRBD1 (5 bases). From germline, CDR1 is DFQATT and CDR2 SNEGSKA (reference sequence). There are 13 residues in the CDR3. V was shortened by 3 bases and J by 4 bases, with 9 bases between the two germline ends.

This clonotype was recorded many times. This chain joins TRBV7-2 and TRBJ2-7; TRBD1 might be the D (6 bases). Trimming took 1 base from V and 0 from J, leaving 10 bases between them. Germline V gene sequence: CDR1 SGHTA, CDR2 FQGNSA. The CDR3 covers 15 residues. The DNA for the CDR3 is TGTGCCAGCAGCTTAGTCAGGGGCTTCTCCTACGAGCAGTACTTC. It specifies CASSLVRGFSYEQYF.

A word on this clonotype: The junction departs from germline at one end; a sequencing error may be responsible. The chain is built from TRBV19 and TRBJ1-2, with 8 nucleotides matching TRBD1. This CDR3 is 14 amino acids long. Looked up from germline, CDR1 is LNHDA and CDR2 is SQIVND (reference sequence). The chain's CDR3 is CASSRGQGGYGSTF. DNA of the CDR3: TGTGCCAGTAGTCGTGGACAGGGAGGATATGGCTCCACCTTC.

In its sample, this clonotype was seen many times. This CDR3 is CASSQTGTDPYGYTF. CDR3 nucleotides: TGTGCCAGCAGCCAGACGGGGACCGATCCTTATGGCTACACCTTC. This chain uses TRBV9 with TRBJ1-2, with a tentative D call TRBD1 (5 bases). V dropped 4 bases and J dropped 5 bases, with 18 bases sitting between them. CDR1 and CDR2 (germline): SGDLS, YYNGEE. The CDR3 has 15 residues.